One T cell receptor beta chain is described in this entry. No antigen is known for it. This record comes from a study of tumor and adjacent non-tumor tissue in lung cancer. For the study at large: The patients, 10 to 11 men and roughly 5 women, were roughly 30 to 85 with stage I to III disease. Each sample yielded around 4 million productive TCRbeta reads on average. General observations from the study: Normal lung showed higher cumulative top 100 clone frequency than tumor. Higher tumor TCR diversity was associated with shorter survival.

The template was RNA from unsorted bulk tissue. Distant lung tissue was collected more than 3 cm away from the tumor edge. A modified ARM-PCR protocol with three rounds of nested PCR amplified TCRbeta. MiXCR, run by TCRdb on the multiplex PCR reads, gives a single entry per CDR3 protein. The sample consists of 90,000 to 100,000 distinct CDR3 sequences, 80% of them appearing once. Trimming removed 3 bases at V and 6 bases at J, with 14 bases between. Germline V gives CDR1 SEHNR, CDR2 FQNEAQ (reference sequence). The CDR3 has 14 residues. The material sequenced was distant non-tumor lung tissue. V usage is TRBV7-9 and J usage is TRBJ1-2; possibly TRBD1 for D (5 bases). The TCR was taken from a man in his sixties with small cell lung cancer. The CDR3 reads CASSLDMGSDGYTF. DNA for the CDR3: TGTGCCAGCAGCTTGGACATGGGAAGCGATGGCTACACCTTC.